The 5 T cell receptor beta chains presented below share a single source sample, sequenced in a study of blood T cells in healthy people across ages. With a J-beta primer mix and a sample-barcoded 5' primer, a second PCR ran about 6 to 11 cycles. From the 5' RACE reads, TCRdb called clonotypes with MiXCR, one entry per CDR3 protein. The sample shows 600,000 to 1,000,000 distinct CDR3 sequences, roughly 64% of them seen only once. The sample consisted of blood. These receptor sequences come from a man aged 25-40 years in good health.

This sequence joins TRBV18 and TRBJ2-1; possibly TRBD2 for D (5 bases). Germline CDR1 KGHSH, CDR2 LQKENI. The CDR3 has 12 amino acids. The germline V and J ends were trimmed by 5 bases and 9 bases, with 11 bases remaining between them. CDR3 in amino acids: CASSTEGSEQFF. CDR3 nucleotides: TGTGCCAGCTCAACAGAAGGGAGTGAGCAGTTCTTC. The variable domain in full, completed from reference TRBV18 and TRBJ2-1, reads NAGVMQNPRHLVRRRGQEARLRCSPMKGHSHVYWYRQLPEEGLKFMVYLQKENIIDESGMPKERFSAEFPKEGPSILRIQQVVRGDSAAYFCASSTEGSEQFFGPGTRLTVL.

This clonotype has more than one count but fewer than ten. The chain combines TRBV20-1 with TRBJ2-7; 9 positions agree with TRBD1. The CDR3 is 13 residues long. Germline CDR1 DFQATT, CDR2 SNEGSKA (reference sequence). V shed 6 bases and J 1 base; nucleotides not matched to a gene: 4. The CDR3 protein is CSAAGTGSYEQYF. The CDR3 region has the DNA TGCAGTGCCGCCGGGACAGGGTCCTACGAGCAGTACTTC.

V is TRBV29-1 and J is TRBJ2-3, with TRBD1 matching 10 bases. The CDR3 runs 14 residues. V dropped 6 bases and J dropped 2; count of bases not matched to a gene: 5. Germline-derived CDR1 and CDR2 are SQVTM and ANQGSEA. The CDR3 DNA reads TGCAGCGTGGGACAGGGGTCGGACACAGATACGCAGTATTTT. Its translation: CSVGQGSDTDTQYF.

The rearrangement uses TRBV11-2 and TRBJ2-5; 7 bases map to TRBD2. Germline-derived CDR1 and CDR2 are SGHAT and FQNNGV. Trimming at V came to 6 bases and at J to 1 base, leaving 5 bases not matched to a gene. The CDR3 runs 14 residues. This chain's CDR3 is CASRGGGTQETQYF. CDR3 sequence (DNA): TGTGCCAGCAGGGGCGGGGGAACCCAAGAGACCCAGTACTTC.

This clonotype has more than one count but fewer than ten. The genes are TRBV20-1 and TRBJ2-3, with D hard to call. Germline loops: CDR1 DFQATT, CDR2 SNEGSKA (reference sequence). Between the trimmed V and J ends, which lost 2 bases and 5 bases, there was a span of 8 bases. CDR3 length: 12 amino acids. The CDR3 coding sequence is TGCAGTGCTAGACCCCCTGGAGATACGCAGTATTTT. It is translated as CSARPPGDTQYF.